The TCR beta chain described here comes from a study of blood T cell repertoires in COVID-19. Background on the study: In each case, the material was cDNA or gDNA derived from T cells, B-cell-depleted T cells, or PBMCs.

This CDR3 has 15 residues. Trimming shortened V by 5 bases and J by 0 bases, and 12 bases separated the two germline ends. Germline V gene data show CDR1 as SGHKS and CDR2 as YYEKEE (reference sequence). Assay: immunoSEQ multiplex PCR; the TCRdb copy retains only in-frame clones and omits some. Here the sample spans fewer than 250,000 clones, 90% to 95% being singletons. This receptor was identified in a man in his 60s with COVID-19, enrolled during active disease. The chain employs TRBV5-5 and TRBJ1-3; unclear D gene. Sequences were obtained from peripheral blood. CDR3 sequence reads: CASRPVGLSGNTIYF. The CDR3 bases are TGTGCCAGCAGACCCGTTGGACTCTCTGGAAACACCATATATTTT.